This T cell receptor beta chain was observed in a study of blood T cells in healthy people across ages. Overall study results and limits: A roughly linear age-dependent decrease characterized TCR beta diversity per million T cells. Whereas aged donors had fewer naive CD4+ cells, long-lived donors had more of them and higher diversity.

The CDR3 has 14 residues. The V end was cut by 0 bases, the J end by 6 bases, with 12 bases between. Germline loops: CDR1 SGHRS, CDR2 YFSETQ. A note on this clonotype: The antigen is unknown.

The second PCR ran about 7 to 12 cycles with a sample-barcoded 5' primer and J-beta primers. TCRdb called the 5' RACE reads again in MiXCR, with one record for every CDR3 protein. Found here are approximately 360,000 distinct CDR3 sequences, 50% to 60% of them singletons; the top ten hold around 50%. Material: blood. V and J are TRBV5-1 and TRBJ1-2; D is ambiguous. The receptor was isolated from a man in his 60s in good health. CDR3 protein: CASSLAQLPDGYTF. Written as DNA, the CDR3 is TGCGCCAGCAGCTTGGCCCAACTCCCCGATGGCTACACCTTC.